This T cell receptor (beta chain) was found in a study of response to subunit inactivated influenza vaccine (dated by TCRdb to the late 2010s). With respect to the entire study: To follow how T cells responded to a trivalent subunit inactivated influenza vaccine, the researchers relied on deep quantitative profiling of the T cell receptor repertoire.

The sample holds a few counts of this clonotype. Its specific antigen is unknown. Base qualities are not at hand, and no much larger clone is one base apart. The receptor library was made with RT-PCR. Sequencing was performed on an Illumina HiSeq 2500. The public reads were quality trimmed at Q25 with fastp and then assembled into clones with MiXCR by TCRdb, keeping productive beta chains. Each CDR3 protein gets just one entry, which takes the most common genes and DNA from the rows behind it. The sample profile shows about 700,000 distinct CDR3 sequences; 15% to 18% of them were found once. The ten largest account for 11% of the sample. Results the study describes overall, beyond this receptor: It was suggested by the authors that each seasonal influenza vaccination may recruit only a limited number of new T cells.

The CDR3 spans 15 residues, from the cysteine through the phenylalanine. Only the CDR3 DNA stays, 45 bases, in frame from base 1. V loses 6 bases at its end and J loses 4 bases; junction bases beyond the gene matches: 6. This specimen was PBMCs from blood, taken roughly 12 days after vaccination. The chain links TRBV12-3 or TRBV12-4 with TRBJ2-7; 13 bases in between match TRBD2. The receptor was derived from a man over 45 who received an inactivated influenza vaccine. Donor details come from another sample of the same person, matched by shared clones. The CDR3 loop reads CASRGGLAGSYEQYF. The DNA is as follows: TGTGCCAGCAGGGGGGGACTAGCGGGATCATACGAGCAGTACTTC.